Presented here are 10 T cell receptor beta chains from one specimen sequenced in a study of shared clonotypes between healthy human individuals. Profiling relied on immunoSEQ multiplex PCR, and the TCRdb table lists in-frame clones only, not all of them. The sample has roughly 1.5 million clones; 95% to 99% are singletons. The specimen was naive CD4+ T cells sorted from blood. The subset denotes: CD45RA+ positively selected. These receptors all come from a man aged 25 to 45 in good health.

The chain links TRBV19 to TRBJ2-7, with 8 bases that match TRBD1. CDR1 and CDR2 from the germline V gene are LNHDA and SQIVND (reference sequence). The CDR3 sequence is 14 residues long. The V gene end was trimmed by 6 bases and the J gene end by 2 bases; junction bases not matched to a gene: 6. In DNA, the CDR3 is TGTGCCAGTAGAAGGACAGGGTTACCCTACGAGCAGTACTTC. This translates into CASRRTGLPYEQYF. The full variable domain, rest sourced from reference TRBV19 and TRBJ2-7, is DGGITQSPKYLFRKEGQNVTLSCEQNLNHDAMYWYRQDPGQGLRLIYYSQIVNDFQKGDIAEGYSVSREKKESFPLTVTSAQKNPTAFYLCASRRTGLPYEQYFGPGTRLTVT.

Written as DNA, the CDR3 is TGTGCCAGCAGCTTAGTTGCCCGGACTAGCGGGAGGAATGAGCAGTTCTTC. Protein product: CASSLVARTSGRNEQFF. The gene calls are TRBV11-2 and TRBJ2-1; 14 bases fit TRBD2. V gave up 1 base and J gave up 7 bases; unmatched junction bases: 6. Germline V lookup: CDR1 SGHAT, CDR2 FQNNGV. The CDR3 runs to 17 residues.

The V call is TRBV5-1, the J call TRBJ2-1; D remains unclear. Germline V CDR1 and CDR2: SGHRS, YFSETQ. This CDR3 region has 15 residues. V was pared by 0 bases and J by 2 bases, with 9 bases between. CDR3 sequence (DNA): TGCGCCAGCAGCTTGGCTGTGCAGGCCTACAATGAGCAGTTCTTC. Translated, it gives CASSLAVQAYNEQFF.

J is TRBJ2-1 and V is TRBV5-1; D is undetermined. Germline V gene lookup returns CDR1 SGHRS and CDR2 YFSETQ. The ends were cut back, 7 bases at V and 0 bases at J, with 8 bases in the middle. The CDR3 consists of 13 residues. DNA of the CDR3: TGCGCCAGCGCCCCACCCTCCTACAATGAGCAGTTCTTC. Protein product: CASAPPSYNEQFF.

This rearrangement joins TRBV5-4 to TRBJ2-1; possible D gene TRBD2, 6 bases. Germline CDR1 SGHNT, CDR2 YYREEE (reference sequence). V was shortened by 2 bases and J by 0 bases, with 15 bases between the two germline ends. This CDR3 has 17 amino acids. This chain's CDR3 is CASSFRLRESSYNEQFF. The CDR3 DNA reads TGTGCCAGCAGCTTTAGATTGCGGGAATCCTCCTACAATGAGCAGTTCTTC.

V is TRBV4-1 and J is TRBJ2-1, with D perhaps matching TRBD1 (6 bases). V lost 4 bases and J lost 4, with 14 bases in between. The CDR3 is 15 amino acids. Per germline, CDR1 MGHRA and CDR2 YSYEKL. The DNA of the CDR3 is TGCGCCAGCAGCCCGGACTCCCAGGGGTACAATGAGCAGTTCTTC. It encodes CASSPDSQGYNEQFF.

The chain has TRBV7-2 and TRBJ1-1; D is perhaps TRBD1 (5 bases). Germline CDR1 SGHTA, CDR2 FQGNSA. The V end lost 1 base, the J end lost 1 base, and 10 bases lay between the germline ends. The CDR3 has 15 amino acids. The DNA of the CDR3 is TGTGCCAGCAGCTTAGTGGCAGGGACGAACACTGAAGCTTTCTTT. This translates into CASSLVAGTNTEAFF.

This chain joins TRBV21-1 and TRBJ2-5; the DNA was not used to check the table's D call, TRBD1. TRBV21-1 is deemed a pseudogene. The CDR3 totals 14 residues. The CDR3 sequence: CASSSQGMWETQYF. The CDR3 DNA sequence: TGTGCCAGCAGCTCCCAGGGTATGTGGGAGACCCAGTACTTC.

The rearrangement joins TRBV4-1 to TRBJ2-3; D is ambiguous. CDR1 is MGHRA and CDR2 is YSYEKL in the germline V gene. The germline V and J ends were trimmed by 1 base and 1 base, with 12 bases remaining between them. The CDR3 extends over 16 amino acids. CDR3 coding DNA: TGCGCCAGCAGCCAAGCGGTATCAGTGGGCACAGATACGCAGTATTTT. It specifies CASSQAVSVGTDTQYF.

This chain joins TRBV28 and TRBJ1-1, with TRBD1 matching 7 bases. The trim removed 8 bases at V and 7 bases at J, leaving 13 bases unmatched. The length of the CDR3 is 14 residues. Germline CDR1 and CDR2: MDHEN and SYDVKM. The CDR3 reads CASRQGLPAGEAFF. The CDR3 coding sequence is TGTGCCAGCCGACAGGGCCTCCCGGCAGGTGAAGCTTTCTTT.